This T cell receptor (beta chain) was captured by sequencing in a study of OX40 agonist ivuxolimab in advanced cancers. Study information: Ivuxolimab, an agonistic anti-OX40 (CD134) antibody, was given to patients. Findings of the study overall: Researchers report that CD8+ T cells had, on average, more expanded clones than CD4+. Relatively little clonal expansion, among the lowest observed, appeared in partial responders at 0.1-3.0 mg/kg. Some nonresponders additionally presented with little normalized T-cell clonal expansion.

This CDR3 comprises 16 residues. CDR1 is SGDLS and CDR2 is YYNGEE in the germline V gene. J was trimmed by 1 base and V by 0 bases; bases with no gene match: 4. On this clone: Its matching antigen is unknown.

Clones were sequenced by immunoSEQ multiplex PCR, and TCRdb holds only the in-frame ones, with some missing. The profile shows fewer than 8,500 clones, over 55% of them singletons. The chain has TRBV9 and TRBJ2-3, with TRBD2 matching 8 bases. This receptor was obtained from an adult with an advanced solid tumor such as melanoma, head and neck, liver or kidney cancer. This specimen consisted of CD4+ or CD8+ T cells sorted from blood, obtained in a trial of the OX40 agonist ivuxolimab. CDR3 bases: TGTGCCAGCAGCGTAGTCCCGCGGGGGGGCACAGATACGCAGTATTTT. Encoded protein: CASSVVPRGGTDTQYF.